What follows are 20 T cell receptor beta chains derived from one specimen sequenced in a study of CD8+CD57+ T cells in acquired aplastic anemia (dated by TCRdb to about 2018). The patients picked for sequencing were ones in whom flow cytometry had shown an expansion of CD8+CD57+ cells. Instrument on record: Illumina HiSeq 2000. TCR beta VDJ combination and CDR3 sequence profiling used genomic DNA as the template. The public reads were quality trimmed at Q25 with fastp and then assembled into clones with MiXCR by TCRdb, keeping productive beta chains. Each entry merges the rows of one CDR3 protein and shows their most common DNA and genes. The sample contains about 75,000 distinct CDR3 sequences, roughly 70% of them found a single time. The top ten clones comprise about 82% of the sample. Sequencing was carried out using sorted CD4+, CD8+, or CD8+CD57+ T cells (not recorded which) from PBMCs. These receptors all come from a human donor with aplastic anemia.

The chain uses TRBV5-6 and TRBJ2-5, with D perhaps given as TRBD1 or TRBD2 (5 bases each). The J call is doubtful: the DNA matches TRBJ2-1 better. CDR3 length equals 15 residues. CDR1 is SGHDT, CDR2 YYEEEE, per germline. DNA for the CDR3: TGTGCCAGCAGCTTGCGGGGCAGTCCCTACAATGAGCAGTTCTTC. Amino acid sequence: CASSLRGSPYNEQFF.

This clonotype was observed a single time. The chain couples TRBV5-1 to TRBJ1-1; D call uncertain. Germline CDR1 is SGHRS and CDR2 is YFSETQ. The CDR3 is made up of 11 amino acids. V was cut by 4 bases and J by 9 bases, with 10 bases left in between. The CDR3 DNA reads as TGCGCCAGCAGCCAGCTAGGGCAAGCTTTCTTT. It translates to CASSQLGQAFF.

This clonotype was counted once. V gene TRBV24-1 combines with J gene TRBJ2-5, with 11 positions matching TRBD1. Per germline, CDR1 KGHDR and CDR2 SFDVKD. CDR3 length equals 15 residues. The junction had 3 bases not matched to a gene; V was cut back by 4 bases and J by 3 bases. CDR3 region: CATSEGTGGKETQYF. The CDR3 DNA follows: TGTGCCACCAGTGAGGGGACAGGGGGGAAAGAGACCCAGTACTTC.

The chain is built from TRBV15 and TRBJ2-5; D is perhaps TRBD1 or TRBD2 (5 bases each). This CDR3 spans 17 amino acids. The germline V and J ends were trimmed by 5 bases and 1 base, with 20 bases remaining between them. Germline loops: CDR1 LNHNV, CDR2 YYDKDF (reference sequence). CDR3: CATSGGEENRLQETQYF. CDR3 in DNA: TGTGCCACCAGCGGAGGAGAGGAGAACAGGCTCCAAGAGACCCAGTACTTC.

The V gene is TRBV7-3, the J gene TRBJ2-1; D gene uncertain. V was shortened by 3 bases and J by 12 bases, with 9 bases between the two germline ends. This CDR3 has 11 amino acids. Germline lookup yields CDR1 SGHTA and CDR2 FQGTGA. CDR3 sequence (DNA): TGTGCCAGCAGCTTGGGTCTGGGGCAGTTCTTC. Translated: CASSLGLGQFF.

The CDR3: CASSLANRETQYF. The CDR3 DNA reads TGTGCCAGCAGTTTGGCTAACAGAGAGACCCAGTACTTC. The chain has TRBV7-2 and TRBJ2-5; D is uncertain. V lost 6 bases and J 4 bases, leaving 12 bases between the germline ends. The CDR3 runs 13 residues. The germline V gene has CDR1 SGHTA and CDR2 FQGNSA.

The rearrangement joins TRBV5-8 to TRBJ2-7; TRBD1 aligns across 7 bases. V dropped 2 bases and J dropped 3; count of bases not matched to a gene: 5. The CDR3 totals 14 residues. From germline, CDR1 is SGHTS and CDR2 YDEGEE. CDR3 residues: CASSFDRAGYEQYF. The CDR3 region has the DNA TGTGCCAGCAGCTTCGACAGGGCAGGCTACGAGCAGTACTTC.

This clonotype was found many times. The chain joins TRBV24-1 to TRBJ2-2, with D uncertain. In germline, CDR1 is KGHDR, CDR2 SFDVKD. V was cut by 4 bases and J by 3 bases, with 11 bases left in between. CDR3 length: 15 residues. CDR3 sequence reads: CATSEAPSDTGELFF. The DNA of the CDR3 is TGTGCCACCAGTGAGGCCCCAAGCGACACCGGGGAGCTGTTTTTT.

This chain connects TRBV29-1 to TRBJ1-2; D is uncertain. V was cut by 3 bases and J by 6 bases, with 5 bases left in between. From germline, CDR1 is SQVTM and CDR2 ANQGSEA. There are 10 residues in the CDR3. CDR3 bases: TGCAGCGTTGACGGCGATGGCTACACCTTC. It specifies CSVDGDGYTF.

The V call is TRBV7-2, the J call TRBJ1-1; D is ambiguous. V lost 1 base and J lost 8, with 8 bases in between. Germline V gene data show CDR1 as SGHTA and CDR2 as FQGNSA. The CDR3 is 12 amino acids. CDR3 loop: CASSLGSEEAFF. The CDR3 DNA reads TGTGCCAGCAGCTTAGGTTCCGAAGAAGCTTTCTTT.

The rearrangement links TRBV7-9 to TRBJ2-1; D may match TRBD1 or TRBD2 (5 bases each). Looked up from germline, CDR1 is SEHNR and CDR2 is FQNEAQ (reference sequence). Trimming cost V 8 bases and J 12 bases, with 17 bases left between them. The CDR3 sequence is 12 residues long. The CDR3 here is CASPEIGAGQFF. As DNA, the CDR3 is TGTGCCAGCCCGGAGATCGGGGCCGGGCAGTTCTTC.

The rearrangement uses TRBV7-2 and TRBJ1-5; the D is unclear. CDR1 is SGHTA, CDR2 FQGNSA, per germline. There are 13 residues in the CDR3. V was cut by 1 base and J by 3 bases, with 4 bases left in between. Written as DNA, the CDR3 is TGTGCCAGCAGCTTAGAGCCCAATCAGCCCCAGCATTTT. Protein product: CASSLEPNQPQHF.

This clonotype was found once. This CDR3 is CSAREEYYGYTF. The DNA for the CDR3 is TGCAGTGCTAGAGAGGAGTACTATGGCTACACCTTC. The chain uses TRBV20-1 and TRBJ1-2; D not resolved. V gave up 0 bases and J gave up 3 bases, with 5 bases separating them. The CDR3 runs to 12 residues. CDR1 is DFQATT and CDR2 is SNEGSKA in the germline V gene (reference sequence).

This clonotype was seen a few times. The chain uses TRBV5-6 and TRBJ2-7; D unclear. The CDR3 length is 14 residues. Germline V gene sequence: CDR1 SGHDT, CDR2 YYEEEE. The V end was cut by 0 bases, the J end by 1 base, with 8 bases between. The CDR3: CASSLGSGSYEQYF. In DNA, the CDR3 is TGTGCCAGCAGCTTGGGGTCGGGTTCCTACGAGCAGTACTTC.

V usage is TRBV2 and J usage is TRBJ1-2, with 7 nucleotides matching TRBD1. CDR1 and CDR2 from the germline V gene are SNHLY and FYNNEI. Germline trimming cut 6 bases from V and 6 bases from J; bases unmatched to any gene: 13. This CDR3 is built from 15 residues. This CDR3 is CASSGLQTGRDGYTF. In nucleotides, the CDR3 is TGTGCCAGCAGCGGACTCCAGACAGGGAGAGATGGCTACACCTTC. Full variable domain (outside the CDR3, taken from reference TRBV2 and TRBJ1-2): EPEVTQTPSHQVTQMGQEVILRCVPISNHLYFYWYRQILGQKVEFLVSFYNNEISEKSEIFDDQFSVERPDGSNFTLKIRSTKLEDSAMYFCASSGLQTGRDGYTFGSGTRLTVV.

This clonotype was seen a few times. The V gene is TRBV20-1, the J gene TRBJ1-5; D not resolved. The CDR3 is 13 amino acids. Trimming shortened V by 6 bases and J by 5 bases, and 14 bases separated the two germline ends. CDR1 DFQATT and CDR2 SNEGSKA come from the germline V gene (reference sequence). The DNA for the CDR3 is TGCAGTGCATGGGTTTTGAGGGATCAGCCCCAGCATTTT. Protein sequence: CSAWVLRDQPQHF.

In this sample, this clonotype turned up a few times. This chain connects TRBV7-3 to TRBJ2-5; D is ambiguous. Germline V gene lookup returns CDR1 SGHTA and CDR2 FQGTGA. V lost 1 base and J 5 bases, leaving 8 bases between the germline ends. The CDR3 contains 13 residues. The CDR3 DNA reads TGTGCCAGCAGCTTAAACGTGGGGGAGACCCAGTACTTC. It translates to CASSLNVGETQYF.

Comment on this clonotype: One junction end disagrees with the germline gene, perhaps due to a read error. The chain employs TRBV10-3 and TRBJ1-1; D is undetermined. This CDR3 is 14 amino acids long. Germline CDR1 and CDR2: ENHRY and SYGVKD. The CDR3 here is CASSESPGRTEAFF. The CDR3 nucleotides are TGTGCCAGCAGTGAGTCGCCCGGTCGGACTGAAGCTTTCTTT.

The table lists this clonotype with a few counts. The chain is built from TRBV9 and TRBJ1-2; unclear D gene. Per germline, CDR1 SGDLS and CDR2 YYNGEE. The CDR3 length is 14 residues. Trimming removed 5 bases from V and 3 bases from J, with 14 bases in between. The CDR3 nucleotides read TGTGCCAGCAGTGGGGTTAGGGAGGACTATGGCTACACCTTC. It encodes CASSGVREDYGYTF.

This clonotype occurred a few times. This chain joins TRBV7-2 and TRBJ1-1; D is unresolved. CDR3 length equals 15 residues. Trimming pared 5 bases from V and 5 bases from J, leaving 18 bases between. Germline V CDR1 and CDR2: SGHTA, FQGNSA. The CDR3 DNA is TGTGCCAGCAGCCAAAGCGGATATTCCGGGACTGAAGCTTTCTTT. It yields the protein CASSQSGYSGTEAFF.